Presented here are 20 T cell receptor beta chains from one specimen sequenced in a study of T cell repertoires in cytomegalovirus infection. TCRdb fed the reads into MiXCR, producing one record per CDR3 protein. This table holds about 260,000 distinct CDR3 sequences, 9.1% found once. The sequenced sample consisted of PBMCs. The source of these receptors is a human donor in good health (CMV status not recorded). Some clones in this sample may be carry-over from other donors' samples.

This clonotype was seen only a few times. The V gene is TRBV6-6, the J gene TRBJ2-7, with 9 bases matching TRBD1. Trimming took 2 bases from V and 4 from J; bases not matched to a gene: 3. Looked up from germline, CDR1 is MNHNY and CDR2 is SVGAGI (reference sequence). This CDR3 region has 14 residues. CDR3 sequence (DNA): TGTGCCAGCAGTTACGGACAGGGGAAGTACGAGCAGTACTTC. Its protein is CASSYGQGKYEQYF.

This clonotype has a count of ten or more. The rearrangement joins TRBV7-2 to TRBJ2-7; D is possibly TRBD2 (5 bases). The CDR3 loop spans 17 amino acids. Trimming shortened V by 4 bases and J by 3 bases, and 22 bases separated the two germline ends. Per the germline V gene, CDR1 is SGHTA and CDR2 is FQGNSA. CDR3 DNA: TGTGCCAGCAGCTCTTTAGGTCTAGACCGGGCGGGCTACGAGCAGTACTTC. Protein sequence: CASSSLGLDRAGYEQYF.

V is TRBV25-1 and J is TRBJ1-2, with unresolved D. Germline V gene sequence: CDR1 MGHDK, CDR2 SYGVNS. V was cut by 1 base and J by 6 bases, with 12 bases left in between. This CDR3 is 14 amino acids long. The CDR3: CASSESVSRDGYTF. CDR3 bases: TGTGCCAGCAGTGAATCAGTCTCCCGCGATGGCTACACCTTC.

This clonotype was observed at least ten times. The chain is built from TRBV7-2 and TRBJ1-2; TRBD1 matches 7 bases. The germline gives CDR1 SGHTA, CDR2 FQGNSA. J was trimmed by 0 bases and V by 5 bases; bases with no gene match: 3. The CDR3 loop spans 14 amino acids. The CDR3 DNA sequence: TGTGCCAGCAGCCCGGACAGGTCTAACTATGGCTACACCTTC. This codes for CASSPDRSNYGYTF.

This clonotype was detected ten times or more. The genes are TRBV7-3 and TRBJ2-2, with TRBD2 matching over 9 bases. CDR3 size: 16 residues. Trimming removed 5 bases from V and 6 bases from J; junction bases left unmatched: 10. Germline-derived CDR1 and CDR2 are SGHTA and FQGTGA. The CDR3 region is CASSLVGTSNAGELFF. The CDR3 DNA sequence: TGTGCCAGCAGCCTCGTCGGGACTAGCAACGCCGGGGAGCTGTTTTTT. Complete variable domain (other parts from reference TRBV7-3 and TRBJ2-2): GAGVSQTPSNKVTEKGKYVELRCDPISGHTALYWYRQSLGQGPEFLIYFQGTGAADDSGLPNDRFFAVRPEGSVSTLKIQRTERGDSAVYLCASSLVGTSNAGELFFGEGSRLTVL.

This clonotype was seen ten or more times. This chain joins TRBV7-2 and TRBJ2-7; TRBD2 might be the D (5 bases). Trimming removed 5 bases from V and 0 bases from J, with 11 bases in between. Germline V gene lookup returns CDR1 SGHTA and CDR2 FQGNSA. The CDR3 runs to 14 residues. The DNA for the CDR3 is TGTGCCAGCAGCGAGGGTGTCGCCTCCTACGAGCAGTACTTC. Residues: CASSEGVASYEQYF.

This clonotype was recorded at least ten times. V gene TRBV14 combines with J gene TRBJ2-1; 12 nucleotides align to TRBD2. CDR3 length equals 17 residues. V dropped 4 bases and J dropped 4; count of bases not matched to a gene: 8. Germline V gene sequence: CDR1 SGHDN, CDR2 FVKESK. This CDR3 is CASSPRPGTSGYNEQFF. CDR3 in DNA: TGTGCCAGCAGCCCCCGGCCGGGGACTAGCGGGTACAATGAGCAGTTCTTC.

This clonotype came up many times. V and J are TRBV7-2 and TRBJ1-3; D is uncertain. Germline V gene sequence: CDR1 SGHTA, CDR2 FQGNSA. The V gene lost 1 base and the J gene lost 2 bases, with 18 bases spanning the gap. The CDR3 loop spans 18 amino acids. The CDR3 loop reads CASSLVTLSKGTGNTIYF. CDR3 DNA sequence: TGTGCCAGCAGCTTAGTAACCCTATCGAAAGGAACTGGAAACACCATATATTTT.

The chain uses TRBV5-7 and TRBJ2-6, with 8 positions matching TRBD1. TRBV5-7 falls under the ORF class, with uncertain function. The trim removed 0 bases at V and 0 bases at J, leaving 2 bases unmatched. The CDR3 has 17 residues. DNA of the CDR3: TGTGCCAGCAGCTTGGAGACAGGGGCCTCTGGGGCCAACGTCCTGACTTTC. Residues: CASSLETGASGANVLTF.

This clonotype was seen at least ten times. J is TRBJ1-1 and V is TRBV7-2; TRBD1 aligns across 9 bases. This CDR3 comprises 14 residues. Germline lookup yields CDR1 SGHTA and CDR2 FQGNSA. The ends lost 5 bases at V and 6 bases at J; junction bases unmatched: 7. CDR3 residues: CASSPGQGRAEAFF. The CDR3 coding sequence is TGTGCCAGCAGCCCGGGACAGGGAAGGGCTGAAGCTTTCTTT.

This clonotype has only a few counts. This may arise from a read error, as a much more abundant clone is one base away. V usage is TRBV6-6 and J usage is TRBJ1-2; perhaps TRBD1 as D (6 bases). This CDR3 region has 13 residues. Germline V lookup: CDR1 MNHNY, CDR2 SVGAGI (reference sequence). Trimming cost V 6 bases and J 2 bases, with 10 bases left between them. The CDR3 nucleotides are TGTGCCAGCAGCATTACAGGGAACTATGGCTACACCTTC. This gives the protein CASSITGNYGYTF.

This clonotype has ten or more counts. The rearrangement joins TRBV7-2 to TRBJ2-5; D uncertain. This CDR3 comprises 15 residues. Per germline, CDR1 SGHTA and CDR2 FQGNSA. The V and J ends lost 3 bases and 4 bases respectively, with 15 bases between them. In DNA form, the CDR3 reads TGTGCCAGCAGCTTCGGAAAGGTCGTCCGAGAGACCCAGTACTTC. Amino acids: CASSFGKVVRETQYF.

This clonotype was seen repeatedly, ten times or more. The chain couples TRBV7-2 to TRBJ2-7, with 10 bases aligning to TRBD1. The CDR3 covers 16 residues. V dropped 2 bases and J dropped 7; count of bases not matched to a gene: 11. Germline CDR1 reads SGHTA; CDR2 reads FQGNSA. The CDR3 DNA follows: TGTGCCAGCAGCTTATTAAGACAGGGGGCCCTGGAGGAGCAGTACTTC. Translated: CASSLLRQGALEEQYF.

CDR3 nucleotides: TGTGCCAGCAGCGTACTAGACATGAACACTGAAGCTTTCTTT. This gives the protein CASSVLDMNTEAFF. This chain uses TRBV9 with TRBJ1-1; D is unresolved. The CDR3 sequence is 14 residues long. V lost 1 base and J 0 bases, leaving 7 bases between the germline ends. Germline V gene lookup returns CDR1 SGDLS and CDR2 YYNGEE.

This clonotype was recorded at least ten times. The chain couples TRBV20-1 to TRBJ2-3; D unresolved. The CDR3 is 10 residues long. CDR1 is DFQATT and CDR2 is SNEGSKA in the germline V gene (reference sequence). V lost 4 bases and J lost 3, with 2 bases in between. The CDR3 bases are TGCAGTGCTAATACAGATACGCAGTATTTT. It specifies CSANTDTQYF.

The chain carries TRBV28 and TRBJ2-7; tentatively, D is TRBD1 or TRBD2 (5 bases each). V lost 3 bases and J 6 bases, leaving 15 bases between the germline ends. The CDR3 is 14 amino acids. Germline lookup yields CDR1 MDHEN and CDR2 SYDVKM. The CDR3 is CASSFGTREGEQYF. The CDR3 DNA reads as TGTGCCAGCAGTTTCGGGACGCGAGAAGGCGAGCAGTACTTC.

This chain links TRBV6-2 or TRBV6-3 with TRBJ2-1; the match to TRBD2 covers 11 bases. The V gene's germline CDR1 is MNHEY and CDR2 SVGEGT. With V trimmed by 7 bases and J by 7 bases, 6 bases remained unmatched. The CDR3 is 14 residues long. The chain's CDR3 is CASKTSGKGNEQFF. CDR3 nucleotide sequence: TGTGCCAGCAAGACTAGCGGGAAAGGTAATGAGCAGTTCTTC.

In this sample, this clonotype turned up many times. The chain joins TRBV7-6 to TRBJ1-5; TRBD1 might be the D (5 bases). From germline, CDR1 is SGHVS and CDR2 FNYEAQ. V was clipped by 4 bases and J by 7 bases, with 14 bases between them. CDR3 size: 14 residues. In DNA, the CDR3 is TGTGCCAGCAGCTCAGTGGAGGGGATGCAGCCCCAGCATTTT. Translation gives CASSSVEGMQPQHF. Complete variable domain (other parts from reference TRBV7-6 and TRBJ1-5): GAGVSQSPRYKVTKRGQDVALRCDPISGHVSLYWYRQALGQGPEFLTYFNYEAQQDKSGLPNDRFSAERPEGSISTLTIQRTEQRDSAMYRCASSSVEGMQPQHFGDGTRLSIL.

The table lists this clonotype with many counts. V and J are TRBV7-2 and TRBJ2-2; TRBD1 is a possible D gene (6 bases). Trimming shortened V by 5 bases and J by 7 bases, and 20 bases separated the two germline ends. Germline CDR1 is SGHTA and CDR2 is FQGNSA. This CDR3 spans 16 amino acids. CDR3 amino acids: CASSVKTGRHDGELFF. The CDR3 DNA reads TGTGCCAGCAGCGTGAAGACAGGTCGGCATGACGGGGAGCTGTTTTTT.

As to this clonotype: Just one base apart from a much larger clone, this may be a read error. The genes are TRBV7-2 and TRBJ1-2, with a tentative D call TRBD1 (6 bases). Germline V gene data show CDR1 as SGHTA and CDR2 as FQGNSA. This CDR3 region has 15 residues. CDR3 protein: CATSLNPGARNGYTF. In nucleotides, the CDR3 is TGTGCCACCAGCTTAAATCCGGGGGCGCGGAATGGCTACACCTTC.